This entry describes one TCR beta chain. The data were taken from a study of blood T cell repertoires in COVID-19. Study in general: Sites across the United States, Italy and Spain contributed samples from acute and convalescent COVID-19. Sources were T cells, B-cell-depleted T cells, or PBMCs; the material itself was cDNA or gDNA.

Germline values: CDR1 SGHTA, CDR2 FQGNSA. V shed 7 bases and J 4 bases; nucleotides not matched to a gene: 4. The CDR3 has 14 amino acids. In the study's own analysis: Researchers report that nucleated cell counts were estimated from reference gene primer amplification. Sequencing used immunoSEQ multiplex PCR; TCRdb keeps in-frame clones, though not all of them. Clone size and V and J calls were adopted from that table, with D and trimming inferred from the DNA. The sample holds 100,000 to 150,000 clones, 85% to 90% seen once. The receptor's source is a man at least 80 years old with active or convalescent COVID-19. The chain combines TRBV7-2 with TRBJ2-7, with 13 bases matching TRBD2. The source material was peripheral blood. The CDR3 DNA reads TGTGCCAGCACCTGGACTAGCGGGAGATACGAGCAGTACTTC. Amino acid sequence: CASTWTSGRYEQYF. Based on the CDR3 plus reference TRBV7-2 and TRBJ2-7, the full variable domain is GAGVSQSPSNKVTEKGKDVELRCDPISGHTALYWYRQSLGQGLEFLIYFQGNSAPDKSGLPSDRFSAERTGGSVSTLTIQRTQQEDSAVYLCASTWTSGRYEQYFGPGTRLTVT.